A selection of T cell receptor beta chains follows, all from one sample in a study of blood T cell repertoires in COVID-19. Measured with immunoSEQ multiplex PCR; TCRdb has only the in-frame clones, and not every one. The sample holds 350,000 to 450,000 clones; 85% are singletons and the top ten take roughly 3.9%. The specimen was peripheral blood. The receptors were gathered from a woman aged 18-30 years with acute or convalescent COVID-19. CDR3s include the opening cysteine and the closing phenylalanine or tryptophan. Clone size is given for some rows only: seen once, a few or many times, or a class if the clone is expanded.

CDR3 length | clone size | J gene | V gene | CDR3 protein
12 | . | TRBJ1-5 | TRBV11-2 | CASSKQDQPQHF
16 | . | TRBJ2-3 | TRBV9 | CASSGRQRSNTDTQYF
17 | . | TRBJ2-5 | TRBV2 | CASSTLWASGIQETQYF
13 | . | TRBJ1-1 | TRBV12-3/TRBV12-4 | CASSLGGQTEAFF
14 | . | TRBJ1-4 | TRBV2 | CASSEEEGRDKLFF
14 | . | TRBJ2-7 | TRBV6-5 | CASRPTGTVYEQYF
14 | . | TRBJ1-5 | TRBV27 | CASSSQGGNQPQHF
17 | . | TRBJ2-3 | TRBV21-1 | CASSKADREQYTDTQYF
12 | . | TRBJ1-3 | TRBV5-8 | CASSLIRNTIYF
16 | few | TRBJ1-1 | TRBV12-5 | CASGLTAPRGSTEAFF
13 | few | TRBJ2-1 | TRBV12-3/TRBV12-4 | CASSNTQGSEQFF
14 | . | TRBJ2-7 | TRBV10-3 | CAISEETGINEQYF
14 | . | TRBJ2-1 | TRBV29-1 | CSVGGGGASNEQFF
14 | . | TRBJ1-1 | TRBV3-1/TRBV3-2 | CASSQEGGQGEAFF
15 | . | TRBJ2-7 | TRBV6-5 | CASSIRWSQLYEQYF